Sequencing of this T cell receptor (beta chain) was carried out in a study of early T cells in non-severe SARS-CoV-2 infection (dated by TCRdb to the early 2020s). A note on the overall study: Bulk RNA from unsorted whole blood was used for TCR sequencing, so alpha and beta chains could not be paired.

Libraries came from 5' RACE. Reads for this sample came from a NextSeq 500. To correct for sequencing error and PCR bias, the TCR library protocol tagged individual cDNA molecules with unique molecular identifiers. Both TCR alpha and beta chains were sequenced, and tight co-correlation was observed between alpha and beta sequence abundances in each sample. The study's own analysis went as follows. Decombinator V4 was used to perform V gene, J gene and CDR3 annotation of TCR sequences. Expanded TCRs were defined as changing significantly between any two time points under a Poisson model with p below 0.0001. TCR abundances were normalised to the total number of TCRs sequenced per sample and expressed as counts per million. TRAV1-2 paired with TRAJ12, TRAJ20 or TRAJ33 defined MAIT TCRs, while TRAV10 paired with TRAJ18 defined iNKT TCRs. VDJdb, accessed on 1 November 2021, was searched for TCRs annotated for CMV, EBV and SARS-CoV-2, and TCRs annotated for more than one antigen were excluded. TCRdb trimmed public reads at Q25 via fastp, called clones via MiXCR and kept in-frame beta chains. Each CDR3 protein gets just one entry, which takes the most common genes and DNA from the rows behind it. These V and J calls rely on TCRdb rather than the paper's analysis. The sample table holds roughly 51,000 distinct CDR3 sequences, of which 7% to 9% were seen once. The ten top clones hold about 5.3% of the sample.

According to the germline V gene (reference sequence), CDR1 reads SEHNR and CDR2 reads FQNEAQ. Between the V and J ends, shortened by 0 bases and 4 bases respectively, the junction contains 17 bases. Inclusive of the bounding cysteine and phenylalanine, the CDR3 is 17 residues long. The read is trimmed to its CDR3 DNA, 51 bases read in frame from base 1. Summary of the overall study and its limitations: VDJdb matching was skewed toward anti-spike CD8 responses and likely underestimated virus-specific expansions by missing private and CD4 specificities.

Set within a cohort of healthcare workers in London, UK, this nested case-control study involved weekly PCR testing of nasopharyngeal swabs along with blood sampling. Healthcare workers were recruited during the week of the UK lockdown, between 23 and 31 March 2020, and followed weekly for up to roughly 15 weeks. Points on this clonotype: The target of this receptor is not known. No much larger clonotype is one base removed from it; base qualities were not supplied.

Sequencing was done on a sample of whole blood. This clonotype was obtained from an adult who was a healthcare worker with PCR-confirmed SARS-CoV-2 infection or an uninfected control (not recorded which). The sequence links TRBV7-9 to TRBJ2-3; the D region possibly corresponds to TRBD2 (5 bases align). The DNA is TGTGCCAGCAGCTTAGCGCGCCGGGGAAGTGTCGCAGATACGCAGTATTTT. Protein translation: CASSLARRGSVADTQYF.